This TCR beta chain is drawn from a study of blood T cell repertoires in COVID-19. V shed 6 bases and J 4 bases; nucleotides not matched to a gene: 11. In germline, CDR1 is SQVTM, CDR2 ANQGSEA. This CDR3 comprises 15 residues. Profiling relied on immunoSEQ multiplex PCR, and the TCRdb table lists in-frame clones only, not all of them. The sample carries tens of thousands of clones, around 80% recorded once. The sequencing input was peripheral blood. This receptor was obtained from a man aged 55 to 70 with active or convalescent COVID-19. The genes are TRBV29-1 and TRBJ2-1, with TRBD2 matching 8 bases. DNA for the CDR3: TGCAGCGTGCACGCCACCGGGGGGGGATACAATGAGCAGTTCTTC. It specifies CSVHATGGGYNEQFF.